The clone carrying this TCR beta chain appeared a single time. This sample was included in a study of blood T cell repertoires in COVID-19. Study summary: COVID-19 samples from acute and convalescent phases originated in the United States, Italy and Spain. From T cells, B-cell-depleted T cells, or PBMCs came the material, which was cDNA or gDNA.

Here immunoSEQ multiplex PCR was the method, and the copy in TCRdb shows in-frame clones only, minus some. This table has 150,000 or so clones, around 80% appearing once. Germline V gene sequence: CDR1 LNHDA, CDR2 SQIVND (reference sequence). Trimming pared 6 bases from V and 8 bases from J, leaving 16 bases between. CDR3 length: 13 residues. Material: peripheral blood. The rearrangement uses TRBV19 and TRBJ1-2; TRBD1 is a possible D gene (5 bases). The TCR sequence derives from a human donor with acute or convalescent COVID-19. The donor label of this sample is uncertain. CDR3 protein: CASRDSGGEGYTF. The CDR3 nucleotides read TGTGCCAGTAGGGACTCCGGGGGAGAAGGCTACACCTTC.